This T cell receptor (beta chain) came from a study of beta chain features in type 1 diabetes. Across the whole study: Sorted cells, approximately 100,000,000 in number, were examined across all samples. General study points: Type 1 diabetes patients showed fewer insertions and more deletions at VDJ junctions. TCRB CDR3 length was moderately but significantly reduced in all four CD4+ subsets of Type 1 diabetes patients. PCR might favor shorter templates, but any such skew would affect patients and controls equally.

Expressed TCRB transcripts were sequenced after all isolated RNA was converted to cDNA. Generated by immunoSEQ multiplex PCR, the TCRdb table keeps only in-frame clones and is missing some. The top ten clones hold 0.04% to 0.05% of a sample with about half a million clones, over 9.5% of them seen once. The sample holds a few counts of this clone. Its antigen is currently unknown. This CDR3 comprises 13 residues. Germline trimming cut 5 bases from V and 9 bases from J; bases unmatched to any gene: 8. Per the germline V gene, CDR1 is MGHRA and CDR2 is YSYEKL. The chain employs TRBV4-1 and TRBJ2-7, with 9 bases matching TRBD1. The sequencing sample was made of naive CD4+ T cells from blood. The TCR sequence derives from a woman aged 18-29 years in good health. CDR3 loop: CASSYTGQGMQYV. In DNA form, the CDR3 reads TGCGCCAGCAGCTACACGGGACAGGGAATGCAGTACGTC.